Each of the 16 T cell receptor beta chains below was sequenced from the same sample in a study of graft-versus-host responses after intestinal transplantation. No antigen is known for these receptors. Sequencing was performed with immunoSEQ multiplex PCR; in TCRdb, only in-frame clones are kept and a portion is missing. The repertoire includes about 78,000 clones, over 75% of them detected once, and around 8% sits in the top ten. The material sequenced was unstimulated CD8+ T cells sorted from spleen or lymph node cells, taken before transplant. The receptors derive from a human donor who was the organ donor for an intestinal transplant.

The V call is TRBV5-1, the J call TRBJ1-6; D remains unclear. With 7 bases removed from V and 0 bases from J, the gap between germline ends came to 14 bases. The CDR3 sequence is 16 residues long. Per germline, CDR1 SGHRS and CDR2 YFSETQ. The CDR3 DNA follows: TGCGCCAGCCCTCCGACCGTTTGCTCCTATAATTCACCCCTCCACTTT. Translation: CASPPTVCSYNSPLHF. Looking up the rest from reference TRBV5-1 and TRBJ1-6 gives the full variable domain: KAGVTQTPRYLIKTRGQQVTLSCSPISGHRSVSWYQQTPGQGLQFLFEYFSETQRNKGNFPGRFSGRQFSNSRSEMNVSTLELGDSALYLCASPPTVCSYNSPLHFGNGTRLTVT.

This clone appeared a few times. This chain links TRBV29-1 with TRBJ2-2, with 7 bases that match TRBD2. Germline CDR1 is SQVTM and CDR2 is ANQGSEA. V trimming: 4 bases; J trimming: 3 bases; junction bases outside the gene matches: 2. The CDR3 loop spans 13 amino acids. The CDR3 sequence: CSVGEGDTGELFF. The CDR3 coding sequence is TGCAGCGTTGGGGAGGGAGACACCGGGGAGCTGTTTTTT.

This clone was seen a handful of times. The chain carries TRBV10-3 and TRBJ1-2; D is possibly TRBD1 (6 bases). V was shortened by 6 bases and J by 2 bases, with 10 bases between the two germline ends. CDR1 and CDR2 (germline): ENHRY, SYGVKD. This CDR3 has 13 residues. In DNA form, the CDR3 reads TGTGCCATCAGGGAGGACAGCAACTATGGCTACACCTTC. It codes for CAIREDSNYGYTF.

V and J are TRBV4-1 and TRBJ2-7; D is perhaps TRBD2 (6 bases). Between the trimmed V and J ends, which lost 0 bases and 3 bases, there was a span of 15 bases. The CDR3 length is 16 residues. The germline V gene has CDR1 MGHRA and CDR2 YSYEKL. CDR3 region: CASSQDGAGNDYEQYF. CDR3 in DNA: TGCGCCAGCAGCCAAGATGGGGCGGGGAACGACTACGAGCAGTACTTC.

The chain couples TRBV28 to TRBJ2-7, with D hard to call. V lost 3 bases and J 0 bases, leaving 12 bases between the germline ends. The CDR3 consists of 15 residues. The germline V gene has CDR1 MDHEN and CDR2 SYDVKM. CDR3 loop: CASSFVRANSYEQYF. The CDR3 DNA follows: TGTGCCAGCAGTTTTGTAAGGGCGAACTCCTACGAGCAGTACTTC.

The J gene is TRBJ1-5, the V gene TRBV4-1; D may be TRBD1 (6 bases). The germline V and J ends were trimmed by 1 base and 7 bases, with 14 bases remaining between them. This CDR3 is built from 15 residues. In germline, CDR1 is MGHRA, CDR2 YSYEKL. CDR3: CASSQGDRSLQPQHF. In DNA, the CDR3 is TGCGCCAGCAGCCAAGGAGACAGGAGCCTCCAGCCCCAGCATTTT.

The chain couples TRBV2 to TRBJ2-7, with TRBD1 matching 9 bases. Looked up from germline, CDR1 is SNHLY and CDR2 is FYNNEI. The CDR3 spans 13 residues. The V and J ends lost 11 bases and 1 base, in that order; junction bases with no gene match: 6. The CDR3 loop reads CALGTGQSYEQYF. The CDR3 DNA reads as TGTGCCCTCGGGACAGGGCAGTCCTACGAGCAGTACTTC.

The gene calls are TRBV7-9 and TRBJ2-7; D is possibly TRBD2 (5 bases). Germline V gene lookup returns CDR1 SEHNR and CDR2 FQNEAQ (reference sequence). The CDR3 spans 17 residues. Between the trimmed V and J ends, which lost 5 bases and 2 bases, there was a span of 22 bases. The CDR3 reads CASSHHKQLVLPYEQYF. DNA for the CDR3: TGTGCCAGCAGCCACCACAAGCAACTAGTTTTACCCTACGAGCAGTACTTC.

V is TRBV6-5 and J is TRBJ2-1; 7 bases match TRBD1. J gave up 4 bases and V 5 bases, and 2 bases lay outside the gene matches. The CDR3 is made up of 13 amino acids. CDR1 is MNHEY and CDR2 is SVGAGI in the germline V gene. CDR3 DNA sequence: TGTGCCAGCAGTACGACAGGGTACAATGAGCAGTTCTTC. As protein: CASSTTGYNEQFF.

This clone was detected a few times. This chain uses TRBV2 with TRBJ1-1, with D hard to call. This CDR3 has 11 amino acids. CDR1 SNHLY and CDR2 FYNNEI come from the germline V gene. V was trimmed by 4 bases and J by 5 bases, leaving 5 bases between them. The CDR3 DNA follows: TGTGCCAGCAGTGTGGGTACTGAAGCTTTCTTT. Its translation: CASSVGTEAFF.

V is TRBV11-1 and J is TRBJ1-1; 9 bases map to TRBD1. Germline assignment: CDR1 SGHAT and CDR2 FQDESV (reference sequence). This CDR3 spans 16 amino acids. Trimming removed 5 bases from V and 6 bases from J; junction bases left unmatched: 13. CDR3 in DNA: TGTGCCAGCAGCCCCCTGGGACAGGGCGGAGACGCTGAAGCTTTCTTT. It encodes CASSPLGQGGDAEAFF.

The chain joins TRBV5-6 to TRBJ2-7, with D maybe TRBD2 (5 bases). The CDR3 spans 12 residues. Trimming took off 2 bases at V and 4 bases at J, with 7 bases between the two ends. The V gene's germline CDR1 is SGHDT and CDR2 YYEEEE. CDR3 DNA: TGTGCCAGCAGCTTCGAGGGTTACGAGCAGTACTTC. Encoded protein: CASSFEGYEQYF.

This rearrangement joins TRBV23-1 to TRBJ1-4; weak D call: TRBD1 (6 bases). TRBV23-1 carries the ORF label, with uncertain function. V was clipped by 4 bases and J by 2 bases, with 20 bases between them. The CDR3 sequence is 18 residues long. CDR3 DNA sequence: TGCGCCAGCAGTCTACGGACCCGAGGGGGACATACTAATGAAAAACTGTTTTTT. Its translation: CASSLRTRGGHTNEKLFF.

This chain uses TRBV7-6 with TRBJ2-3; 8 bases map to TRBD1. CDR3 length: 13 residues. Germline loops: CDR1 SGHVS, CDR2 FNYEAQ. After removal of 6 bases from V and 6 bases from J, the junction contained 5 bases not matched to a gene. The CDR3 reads CASRGQARDTQYF. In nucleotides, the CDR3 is TGTGCCAGCAGGGGACAGGCCCGGGATACGCAGTATTTT.

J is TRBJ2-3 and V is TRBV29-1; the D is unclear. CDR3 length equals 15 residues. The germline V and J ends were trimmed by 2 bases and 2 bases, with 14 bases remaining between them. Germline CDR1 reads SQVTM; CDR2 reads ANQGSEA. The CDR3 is CSVEQSEETTDTQYF. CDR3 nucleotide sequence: TGCAGCGTTGAACAGAGCGAAGAAACCACAGATACGCAGTATTTT.

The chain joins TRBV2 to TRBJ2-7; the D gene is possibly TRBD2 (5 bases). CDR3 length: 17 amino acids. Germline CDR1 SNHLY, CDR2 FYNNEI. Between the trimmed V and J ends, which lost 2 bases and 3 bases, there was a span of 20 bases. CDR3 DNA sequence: TGTGCCAGCAGTGAAAACGGTCGTGAGGGAATTGACTACGAGCAGTACTTC. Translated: CASSENGREGIDYEQYF.